One and the same sample provided the 4 T cell receptor beta chains below, sequenced in a study of blood T cell dynamics during melanoma immunotherapy. Time point: week 3, after first cycle of checkpoint inhibitor. Data came from immunoSEQ multiplex PCR; TCRdb stores just in-frame clones and leaves some out. Of 13,000 to 15,000 clones in the sample, 87% were seen once. Sequenced material: blood, taken from a patient treated with checkpoint blockade. All receptors derive from a human donor with melanoma.

The rearrangement joins TRBV19 to TRBJ1-3; D gene unclear. Germline CDR1 LNHDA, CDR2 SQIVND (reference sequence). The CDR3 runs 15 residues. Trimming shortened V by 6 bases and J by 0 bases, and 12 bases separated the two germline ends. This CDR3 reads CASSQQPDSGNTIYF. CDR3 sequence (DNA): TGTGCCAGTAGCCAGCAGCCTGACTCTGGAAACACCATATATTTT.

The chain combines TRBV27 with TRBJ2-3, with D hard to call. The V end was cut by 3 bases, the J end by 4 bases, with 11 bases between. Germline V lookup: CDR1 MNHEY, CDR2 SMNVEV (reference sequence). The CDR3 sequence is 14 residues long. This chain's CDR3 is CASSFGIGSDTQYF. In nucleotides, the CDR3 is TGTGCCAGCAGTTTTGGGATAGGATCAGATACGCAGTATTTT.

V is TRBV19 and J is TRBJ1-5, with unresolved D. The length of the CDR3 is 15 residues. Germline V gene lookup returns CDR1 LNHDA and CDR2 SQIVND (reference sequence). Between the trimmed V and J ends, which lost 1 base and 0 bases, there was a span of 7 bases. The CDR3 coding sequence is TGTGCCAGTAGTATAGGTTACATTAGCAATCAGCCCCAGCATTTT. Encoded protein: CASSIGYISNQPQHF.

J is TRBJ2-3 and V is TRBV7-9, with D uncertain. The CDR3 consists of 13 residues. The germline gives CDR1 SEHNR, CDR2 FQNEAQ (reference sequence). V gave up 2 bases and J gave up 6 bases, with 9 bases separating them. The CDR3 is CASSLTVGDTQYF. Here the CDR3 DNA reads TGTGCCAGCAGCTTAACGGTGGGGGATACGCAGTATTTT.